Following are 7 T cell receptor beta chains from one sample sequenced in a study of shared clonotypes between healthy human individuals. Measured with immunoSEQ multiplex PCR; TCRdb has only the in-frame clones, and not every one. The sample has about 2.1 million clones, over 85% seen once. Positive CCR7 selection of CD45RO-negative cells yielded the naive CD8 cells, and terminally differentiated effector memory CD45RA+ cells were excluded. The specimen was naive CD8+ T cells from PBMCs. The receptors originated from a man younger than 35 in good health. Some clones in this sample may be carry-over from other donors' samples.

The chain carries TRBV19 and TRBJ2-2; D call uncertain. CDR3 length equals 14 residues. With 5 bases removed from V and 6 bases from J, the gap between germline ends came to 13 bases. Germline V gene lookup returns CDR1 LNHDA and CDR2 SQIVND (reference sequence). The CDR3 spells CASSPELGPGELFF. The DNA for the CDR3 is TGTGCCAGTAGTCCCGAGTTAGGGCCCGGGGAGCTGTTTTTT.

The chain is built from TRBV4-2 and TRBJ2-1; TRBD2 matches 9 bases. V lost 1 base to trimming and J lost 4 bases; unmatched junction nucleotides: 2. CDR1 and CDR2 from the germline V gene are LGHNA and YNFKEQ. The CDR3 length is 15 residues. This chain's CDR3 is CASSQVAGGYNEQFF. In nucleotides, the CDR3 is TGTGCCAGCAGCCAAGTTGCGGGAGGGTACAATGAGCAGTTCTTC.

The V gene is TRBV5-6, the J gene TRBJ2-2, with D perhaps TRBD2 (5 bases). This CDR3 contains 18 residues. Germline CDR1 is SGHDT and CDR2 is YYEEEE. V lost 4 bases, J lost 7 bases, and 26 bases lay in between. For the CDR3, the DNA is TGTGCCAGCAGCGTCGGGATGTTAGTGGGAGAAGGAGTCGGGGAGCTGTTTTTT. Translating it yields CASSVGMLVGEGVGELFF. Full variable domain (outside the CDR3, taken from reference TRBV5-6 and TRBJ2-2): DAGVTQSPTHLIKTRGQQVTLRCSPKSGHDTVSWYQQALGQGPQFIFQYYEEEERQRGNFPDRFSGHQFPNYSSELNVNALLLGDSALYLCASSVGMLVGEGVGELFFGEGSRLTVL.

In its sample, this clone was seen once. This sequence joins TRBV27 and TRBJ2-7, with TRBD2 identical over 8 bases. The CDR3 consists of 15 residues. Trimming took 0 bases from V and 2 from J; bases not matched to a gene: 3. Per the germline V gene, CDR1 is MNHEY and CDR2 is SMNVEV (reference sequence). Written as DNA, the CDR3 is TGTGCCAGCAGTTTATCCCCGGGACTAGCCTACGAGCAGTACTTC. Its translation: CASSLSPGLAYEQYF.

This chain joins TRBV7-9 and TRBJ1-4; a weak D match, TRBD1 (6 bases). Germline-derived CDR1 and CDR2 are SEHNR and FQNEAQ (reference sequence). With 5 bases removed from V and 8 bases from J, the gap between germline ends came to 15 bases. This CDR3 is built from 14 residues. CDR3: CASSPTGRHEKLFF. CDR3 in DNA: TGTGCCAGCAGCCCGACAGGAAGGCACGAAAAACTGTTTTTT.

The chain joins TRBV5-6 to TRBJ2-1; D is possibly TRBD1 (6 bases). The V gene lost 2 bases and the J gene lost 8 bases, with 14 bases spanning the gap. Germline CDR1 SGHDT, CDR2 YYEEEE. CDR3 size: 14 residues. The CDR3 sequence is CASSFVNRVDEQFF. The CDR3 DNA is TGTGCCAGCAGCTTTGTTAACAGGGTCGATGAGCAGTTCTTC.

This sequence joins TRBV5-4 and TRBJ2-3; either TRBD1 or TRBD2 may fit D (6 bases each). Germline CDR1 SGHNT, CDR2 YYREEE (reference sequence). This CDR3 contains 14 residues. The germline V and J ends were trimmed by 1 base and 1 base, with 7 bases remaining between them. The CDR3 region is CASSLRGGTDTQYF. DNA of the CDR3: TGTGCCAGCAGCTTGAGGGGGGGCACAGATACGCAGTATTTT.